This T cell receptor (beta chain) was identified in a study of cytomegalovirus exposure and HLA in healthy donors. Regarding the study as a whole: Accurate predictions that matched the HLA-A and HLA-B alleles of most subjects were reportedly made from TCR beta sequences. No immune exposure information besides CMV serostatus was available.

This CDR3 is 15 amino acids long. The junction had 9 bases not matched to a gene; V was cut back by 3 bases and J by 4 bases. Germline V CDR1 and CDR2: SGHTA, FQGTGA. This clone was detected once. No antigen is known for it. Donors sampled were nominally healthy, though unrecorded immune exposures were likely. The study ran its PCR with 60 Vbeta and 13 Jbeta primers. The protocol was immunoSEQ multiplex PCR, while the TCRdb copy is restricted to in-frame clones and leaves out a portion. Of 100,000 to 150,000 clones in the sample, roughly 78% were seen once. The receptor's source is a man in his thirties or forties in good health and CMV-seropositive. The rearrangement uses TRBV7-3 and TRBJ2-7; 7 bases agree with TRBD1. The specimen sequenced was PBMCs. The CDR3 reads CASSFLPGQQYEQYF. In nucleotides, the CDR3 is TGTGCCAGCAGCTTTCTACCGGGACAGCAGTACGAGCAGTACTTC.